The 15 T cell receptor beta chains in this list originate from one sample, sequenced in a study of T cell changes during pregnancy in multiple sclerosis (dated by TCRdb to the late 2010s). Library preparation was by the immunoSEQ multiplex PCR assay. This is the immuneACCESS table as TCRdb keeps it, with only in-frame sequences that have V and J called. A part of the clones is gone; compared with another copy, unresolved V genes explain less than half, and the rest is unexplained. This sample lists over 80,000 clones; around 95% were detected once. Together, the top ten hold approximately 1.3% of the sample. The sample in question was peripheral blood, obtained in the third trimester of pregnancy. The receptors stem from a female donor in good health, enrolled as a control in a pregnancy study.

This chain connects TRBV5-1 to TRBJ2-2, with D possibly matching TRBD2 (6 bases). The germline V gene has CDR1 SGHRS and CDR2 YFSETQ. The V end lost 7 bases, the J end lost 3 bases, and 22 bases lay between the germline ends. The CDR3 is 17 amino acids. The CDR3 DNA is TGCGCCAGCCACCGCCCCTTCAGCGGGCTGGACACCGGGGAGCTGTTTTTT. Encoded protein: CASHRPFSGLDTGELFF.

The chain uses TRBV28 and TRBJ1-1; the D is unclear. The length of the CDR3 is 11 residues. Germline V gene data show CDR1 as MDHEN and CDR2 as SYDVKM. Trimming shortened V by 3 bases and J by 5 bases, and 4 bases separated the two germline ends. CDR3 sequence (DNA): TGTGCCAGCAGTTTTCGGACTGAAGCTTTCTTT. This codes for CASSFRTEAFF.

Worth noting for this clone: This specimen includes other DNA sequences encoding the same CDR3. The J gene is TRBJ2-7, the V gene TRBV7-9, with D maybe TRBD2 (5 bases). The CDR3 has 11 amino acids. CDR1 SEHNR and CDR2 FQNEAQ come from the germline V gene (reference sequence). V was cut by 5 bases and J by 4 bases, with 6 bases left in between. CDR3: CASSPGYEQYF. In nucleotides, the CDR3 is TGTGCCAGCAGCCCGGGGTACGAGCAGTACTTC.

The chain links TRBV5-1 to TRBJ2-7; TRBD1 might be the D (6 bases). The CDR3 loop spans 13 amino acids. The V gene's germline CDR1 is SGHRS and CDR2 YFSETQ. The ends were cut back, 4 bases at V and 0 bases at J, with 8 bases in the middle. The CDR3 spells CASSRDNSYEQYF. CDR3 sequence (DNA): TGCGCCAGCAGCCGGGACAACTCCTACGAGCAGTACTTC.

The DNA for the CDR3 is TGCAGCGTTGAAGAGGTTCAGGGCGGGAAGACCCAGTACTTC. Protein sequence: CSVEEVQGGKTQYF. The chain joins TRBV29-1 to TRBJ2-5; maybe TRBD2 (6 bases). This CDR3 is built from 14 residues. V was trimmed by 0 bases and J by 6 bases, leaving 14 bases between them. Germline-derived CDR1 and CDR2 are SQVTM and ANQGSEA.

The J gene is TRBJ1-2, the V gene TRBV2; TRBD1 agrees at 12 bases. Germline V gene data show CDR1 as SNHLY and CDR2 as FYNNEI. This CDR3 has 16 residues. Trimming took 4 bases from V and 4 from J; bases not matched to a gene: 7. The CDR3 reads CASSGWDRGLTYGYTF. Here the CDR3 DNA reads TGTGCCAGCAGTGGATGGGACAGGGGGCTGACCTATGGCTACACCTTC.

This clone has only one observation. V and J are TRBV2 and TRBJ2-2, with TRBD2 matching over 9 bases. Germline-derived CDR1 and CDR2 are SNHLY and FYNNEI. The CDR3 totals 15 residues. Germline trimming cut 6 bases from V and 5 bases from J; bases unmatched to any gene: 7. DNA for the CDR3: TGTGCCAGCAGAGGGGCGGGAGGGCCGACCGGGGAGCTGTTTTTT. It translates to CASRGAGGPTGELFF.

The DNA of the CDR3 is TGTGCCAGCAGCGGCGGGACTAGCGGGATCTATGAGCAGTTCTTC. Its translation: CASSGGTSGIYEQFF. The rearrangement links TRBV9 to TRBJ2-1; TRBD2 agrees at 13 bases. V shed 3 bases, J shed 8 bases, and the junction held 5 bases outside the gene matches. Germline loops: CDR1 SGDLS, CDR2 YYNGEE. This CDR3 has 15 amino acids.

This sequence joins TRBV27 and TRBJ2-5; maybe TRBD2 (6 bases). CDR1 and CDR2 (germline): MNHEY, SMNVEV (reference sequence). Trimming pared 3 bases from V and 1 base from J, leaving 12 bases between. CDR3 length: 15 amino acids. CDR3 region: CASSLTSLRQETQYF. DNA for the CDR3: TGTGCCAGCAGTTTGACTAGTTTACGCCAAGAGACCCAGTACTTC.

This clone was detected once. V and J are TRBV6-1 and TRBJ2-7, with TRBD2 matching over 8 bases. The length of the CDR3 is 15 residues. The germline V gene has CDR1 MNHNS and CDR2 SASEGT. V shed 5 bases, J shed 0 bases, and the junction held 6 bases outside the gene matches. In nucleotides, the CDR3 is TGTGCCAGCAGTTTACGAGCGGGGGCCTCCTACGAGCAGTACTTC. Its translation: CASSLRAGASYEQYF.

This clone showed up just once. DNA of the CDR3: TGCGCCAGCAAACAACAGGAAGAGACCCAGTACTTC. Protein sequence: CASKQQEETQYF. This chain uses TRBV5-1 with TRBJ2-5, with D maybe TRBD1 (5 bases). CDR1 and CDR2 from the germline V gene are SGHRS and YFSETQ. The CDR3 is 12 residues long. V was clipped by 6 bases and J by 3 bases, with 9 bases between them.

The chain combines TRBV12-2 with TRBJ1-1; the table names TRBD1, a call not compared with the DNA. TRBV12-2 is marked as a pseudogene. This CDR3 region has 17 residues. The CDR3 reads CASRLLPLEGEITEAFF. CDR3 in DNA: TGTGCAAGTCGCTTACTGCCCCTAGAGGGGGAGATCACTGAAGCTTTCTTT.

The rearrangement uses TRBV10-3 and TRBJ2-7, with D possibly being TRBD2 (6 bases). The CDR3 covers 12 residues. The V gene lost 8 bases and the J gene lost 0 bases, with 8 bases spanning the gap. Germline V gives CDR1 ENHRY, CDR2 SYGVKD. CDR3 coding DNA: TGTGCCATCGCTAGCGCCTCCTACGAGCAGTACTTC. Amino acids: CAIASASYEQYF.

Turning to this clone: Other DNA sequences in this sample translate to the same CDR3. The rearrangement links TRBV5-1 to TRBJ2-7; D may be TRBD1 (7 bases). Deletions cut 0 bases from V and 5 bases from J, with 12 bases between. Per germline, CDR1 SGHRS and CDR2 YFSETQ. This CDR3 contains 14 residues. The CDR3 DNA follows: TGCGCCAGCAGCTTGGGGCAGGGGGGCCACGAGCAGTACTTC. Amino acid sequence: CASSLGQGGHEQYF.

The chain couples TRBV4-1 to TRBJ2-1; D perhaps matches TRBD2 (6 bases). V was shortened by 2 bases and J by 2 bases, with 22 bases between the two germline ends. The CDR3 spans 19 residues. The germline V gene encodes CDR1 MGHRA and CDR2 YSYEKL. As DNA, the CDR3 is TGCGCCAGCAGCCAACTAGGTGGTAGCGGAGCCCCAACCTACAATGAGCAGTTCTTC. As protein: CASSQLGGSGAPTYNEQFF.